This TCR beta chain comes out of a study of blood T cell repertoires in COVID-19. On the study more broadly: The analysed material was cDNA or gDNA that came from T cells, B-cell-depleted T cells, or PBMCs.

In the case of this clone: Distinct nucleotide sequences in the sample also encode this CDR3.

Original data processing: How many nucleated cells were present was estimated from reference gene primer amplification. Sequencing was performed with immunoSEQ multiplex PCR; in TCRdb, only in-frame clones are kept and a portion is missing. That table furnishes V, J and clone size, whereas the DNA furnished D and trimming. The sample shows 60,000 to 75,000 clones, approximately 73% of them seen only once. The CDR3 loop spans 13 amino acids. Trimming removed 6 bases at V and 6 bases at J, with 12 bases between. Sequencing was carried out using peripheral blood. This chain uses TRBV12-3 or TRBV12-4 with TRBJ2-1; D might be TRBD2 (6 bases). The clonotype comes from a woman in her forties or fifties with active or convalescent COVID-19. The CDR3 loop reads CASRGTPGNEQFF. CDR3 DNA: TGTGCCAGCAGGGGGACTCCAGGCAATGAGCAGTTCTTC.